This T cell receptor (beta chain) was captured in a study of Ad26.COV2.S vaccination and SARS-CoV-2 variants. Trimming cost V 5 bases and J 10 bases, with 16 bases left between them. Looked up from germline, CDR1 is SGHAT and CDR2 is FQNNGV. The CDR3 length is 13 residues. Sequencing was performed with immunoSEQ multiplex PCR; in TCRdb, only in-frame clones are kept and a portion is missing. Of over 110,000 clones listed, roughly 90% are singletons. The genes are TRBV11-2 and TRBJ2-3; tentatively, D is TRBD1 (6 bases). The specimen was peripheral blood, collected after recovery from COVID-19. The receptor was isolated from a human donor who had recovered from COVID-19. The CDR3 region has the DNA TGTGCCAGCAGCATCCACAGGGTTGGGTCGCAGTATTTT. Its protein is CASSIHRVGSQYF.